This TCR beta chain was profiled in a study of blood T cells in healthy people across ages. Study-level results: Whereas aged donors had fewer naive CD4+ cells, long-lived donors had more of them and higher diversity.

A J-beta primer mix and a sample-barcoded 5' primer were used in a second PCR of about 7 to 12 cycles. Every single cDNA molecule received a tag from a template-switch adaptor with 12 random nucleotides. TCRdb re-called the 5' RACE reads through MiXCR, storing one row per CDR3 protein. The sample gives about 650,000 distinct CDR3 sequences, about 32% of which show up once; approximately 15% is in the top ten. Concerning this clonotype itself: The target antigen is unknown.

With V trimmed by 2 bases and J by 9 bases, 1 base remained unmatched. The CDR3 covers 12 residues. Per germline, CDR1 SGHRS and CDR2 YFSETQ. Sequencing was done on a sample of blood. This sequence joins TRBV5-1 and TRBJ2-1; TRBD2 matches 8 bases. The TCR sequence derives from a woman older than 75 in good health. The CDR3 region is CASSFLAGEQFF. The CDR3 nucleotides are TGCGCCAGCAGCTTCCTAGCGGGTGAGCAGTTCTTC. The whole variable domain, remainder taken from reference TRBV5-1 and TRBJ2-1, is KAGVTQTPRYLIKTRGQQVTLSCSPISGHRSVSWYQQTPGQGLQFLFEYFSETQRNKGNFPGRFSGRQFSNSRSEMNVSTLELGDSALYLCASSFLAGEQFFGPGTRLTVL.